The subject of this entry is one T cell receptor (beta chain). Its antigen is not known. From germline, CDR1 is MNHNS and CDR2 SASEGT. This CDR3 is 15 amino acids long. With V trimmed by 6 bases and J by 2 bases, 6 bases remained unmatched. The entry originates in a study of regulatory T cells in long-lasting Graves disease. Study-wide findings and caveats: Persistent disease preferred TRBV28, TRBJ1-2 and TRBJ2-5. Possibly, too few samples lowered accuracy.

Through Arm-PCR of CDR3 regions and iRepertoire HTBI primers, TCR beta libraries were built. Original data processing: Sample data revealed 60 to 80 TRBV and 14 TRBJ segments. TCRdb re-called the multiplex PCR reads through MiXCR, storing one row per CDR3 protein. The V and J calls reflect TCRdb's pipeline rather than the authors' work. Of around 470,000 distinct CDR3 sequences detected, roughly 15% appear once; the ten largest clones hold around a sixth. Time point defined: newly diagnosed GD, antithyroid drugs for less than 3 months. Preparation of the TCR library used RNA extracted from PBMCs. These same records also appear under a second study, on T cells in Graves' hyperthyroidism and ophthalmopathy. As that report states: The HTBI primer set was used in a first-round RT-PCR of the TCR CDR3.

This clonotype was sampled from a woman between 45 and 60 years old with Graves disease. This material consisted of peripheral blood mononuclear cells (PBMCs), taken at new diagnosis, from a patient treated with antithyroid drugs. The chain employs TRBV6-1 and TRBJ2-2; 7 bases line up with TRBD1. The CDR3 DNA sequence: TGTGCCAGCAGAACCGAGGGGGCTAACACCGGGGAGCTGTTTTTT. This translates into CASRTEGANTGELFF.